This T cell receptor (beta chain) was documented in a study of blood T cell repertoires in COVID-19. Study details: The United States, Italy and Spain provided the acute and convalescent COVID-19 samples. From T cells, B-cell-depleted T cells, or PBMCs came the material, which was cDNA or gDNA.

Assay used: immunoSEQ multiplex PCR; TCRdb lists only in-frame clones, some missing. The top ten hold around 30% of the sample, which has some 100,000 clones, around four fifths seen once. Sequencing used peripheral blood. The sequence derives from a man aged 65 to 85 with active or convalescent COVID-19.

The CDR3 bases are TGTGCCAGCAGAGTAGACAGGACCTATGGCTACACCTTC. This sequence encodes CASRVDRTYGYTF. The rearrangement joins TRBV6-5 to TRBJ1-2; weak D call: TRBD1 (6 bases). The length of the CDR3 is 13 residues. Trimming shortened V by 6 bases and J by 4 bases, and 12 bases separated the two germline ends. Germline V gene data show CDR1 as MNHEY and CDR2 as SVGAGI.